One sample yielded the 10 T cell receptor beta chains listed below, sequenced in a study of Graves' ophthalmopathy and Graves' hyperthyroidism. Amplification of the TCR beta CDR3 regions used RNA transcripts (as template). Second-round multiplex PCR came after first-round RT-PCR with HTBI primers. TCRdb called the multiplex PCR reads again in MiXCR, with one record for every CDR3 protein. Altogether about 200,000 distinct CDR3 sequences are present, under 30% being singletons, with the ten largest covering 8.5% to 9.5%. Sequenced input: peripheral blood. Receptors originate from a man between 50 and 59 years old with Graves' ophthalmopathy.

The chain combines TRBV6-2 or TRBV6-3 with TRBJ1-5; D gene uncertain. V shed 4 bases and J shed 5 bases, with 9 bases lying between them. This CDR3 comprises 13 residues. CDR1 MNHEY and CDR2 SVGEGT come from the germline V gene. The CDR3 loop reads CASSSFRDQPQHF. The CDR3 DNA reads TGTGCCAGCAGTTCCTTTAGAGATCAGCCCCAGCATTTT.

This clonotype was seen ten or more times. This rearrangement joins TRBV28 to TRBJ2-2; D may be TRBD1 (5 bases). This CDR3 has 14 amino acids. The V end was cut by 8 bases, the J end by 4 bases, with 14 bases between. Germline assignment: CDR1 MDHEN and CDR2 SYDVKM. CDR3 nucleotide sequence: TGTGCCAGCCGGGCAGGGCTCGTCACCGGGGAGCTGTTTTTT. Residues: CASRAGLVTGELFF.

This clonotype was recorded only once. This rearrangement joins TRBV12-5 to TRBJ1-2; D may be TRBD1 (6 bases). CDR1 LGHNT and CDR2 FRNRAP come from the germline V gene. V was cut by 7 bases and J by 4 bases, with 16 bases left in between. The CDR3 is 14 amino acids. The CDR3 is CASVEPEGVYGYTF. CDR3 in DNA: TGTGCTAGTGTCGAACCGGAGGGGGTCTATGGCTACACCTTC.

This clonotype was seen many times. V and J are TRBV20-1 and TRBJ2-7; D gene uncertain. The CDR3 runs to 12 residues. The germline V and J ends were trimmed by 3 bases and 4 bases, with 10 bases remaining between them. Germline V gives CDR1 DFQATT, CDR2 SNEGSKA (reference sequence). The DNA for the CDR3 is TGCAGTGCTAGTGTAGGGTGGTACGAGCAGTACTTC. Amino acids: CSASVGWYEQYF.

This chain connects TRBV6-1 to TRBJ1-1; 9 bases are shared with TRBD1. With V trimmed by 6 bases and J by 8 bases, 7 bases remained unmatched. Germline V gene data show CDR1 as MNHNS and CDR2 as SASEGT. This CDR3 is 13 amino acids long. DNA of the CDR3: TGTGCCAGCAGGGGGACAGGGCCAAGGGAAGCTTTCTTT. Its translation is CASRGTGPREAFF.

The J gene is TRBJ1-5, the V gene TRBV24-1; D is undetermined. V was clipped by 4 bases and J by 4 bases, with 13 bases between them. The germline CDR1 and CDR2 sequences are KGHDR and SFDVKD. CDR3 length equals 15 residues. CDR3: CATSDTGRGNQPQHF. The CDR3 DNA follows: TGTGCCACCAGTGACACCGGACGGGGAAATCAGCCCCAGCATTTT.

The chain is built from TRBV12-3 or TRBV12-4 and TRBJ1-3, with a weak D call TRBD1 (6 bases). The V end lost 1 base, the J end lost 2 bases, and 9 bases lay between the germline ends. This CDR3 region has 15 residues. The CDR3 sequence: CASSLGAGAGNTIYF. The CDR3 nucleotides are TGTGCCAGCAGTTTAGGAGCAGGGGCTGGAAACACCATATATTTT.

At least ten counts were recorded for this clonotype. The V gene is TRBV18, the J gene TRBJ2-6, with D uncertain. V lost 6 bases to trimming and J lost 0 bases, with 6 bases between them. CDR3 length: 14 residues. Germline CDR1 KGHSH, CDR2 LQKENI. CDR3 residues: CASSPNSGANVLTF. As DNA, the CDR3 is TGTGCCAGCTCGCCTAACTCTGGGGCCAACGTCCTGACTTTC.

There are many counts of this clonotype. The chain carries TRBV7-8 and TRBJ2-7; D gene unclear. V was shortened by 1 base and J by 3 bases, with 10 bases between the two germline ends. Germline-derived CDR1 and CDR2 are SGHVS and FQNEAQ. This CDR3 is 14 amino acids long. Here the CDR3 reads CASSLGFPHYEQYF. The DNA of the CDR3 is TGTGCCAGCAGCTTAGGATTTCCACACTACGAGCAGTACTTC.

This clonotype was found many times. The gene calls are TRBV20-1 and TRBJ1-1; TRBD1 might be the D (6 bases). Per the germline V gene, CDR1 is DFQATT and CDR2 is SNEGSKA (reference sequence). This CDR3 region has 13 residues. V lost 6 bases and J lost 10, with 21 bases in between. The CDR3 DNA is TGCAGTGCAGAACCGGGACACATCTTAACAGCTTTCTTT. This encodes CSAEPGHILTAFF.